Below, one T cell receptor beta chain is given with its context. This sample stems from a study of blood T cell repertoires in COVID-19. Sequenced by immunoSEQ multiplex PCR; TCRdb stores in-frame clones only, minus some. The table includes over 200,000 clones, approximately 86% detected once. The CDR3 consists of 15 residues. The germline V and J ends were trimmed by 3 bases and 0 bases, with 9 bases remaining between them. Germline V lookup: CDR1 SGHRS, CDR2 YFSETQ. Within 2 weeks before study entry, exposed participants met a COVID-19 case. Source material: PBMCs or T cells enriched from blood (not recorded which). The chain uses TRBV5-1 and TRBJ1-4, with D uncertain. The TCR was taken from a woman aged 25 to 39 who had been exposed to COVID-19. CDR3 DNA sequence: TGCGCCAGCAGCTCGGGTGGCTCAACTAATGAAAAACTGTTTTTT. The encoded protein is CASSSGGSTNEKLFF.